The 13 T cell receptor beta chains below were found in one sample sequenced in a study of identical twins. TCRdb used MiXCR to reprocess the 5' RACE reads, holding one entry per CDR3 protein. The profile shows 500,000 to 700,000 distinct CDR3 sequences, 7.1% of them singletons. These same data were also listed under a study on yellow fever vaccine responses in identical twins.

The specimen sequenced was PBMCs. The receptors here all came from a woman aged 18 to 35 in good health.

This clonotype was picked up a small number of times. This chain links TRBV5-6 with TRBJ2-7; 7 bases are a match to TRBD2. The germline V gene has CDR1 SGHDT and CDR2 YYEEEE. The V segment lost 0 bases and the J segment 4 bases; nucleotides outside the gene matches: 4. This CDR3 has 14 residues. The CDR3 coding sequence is TGTGCCAGCAGCTTGGGGCCTAGCGGTTACGAGCAGTACGTC. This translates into CASSLGPSGYEQYV.

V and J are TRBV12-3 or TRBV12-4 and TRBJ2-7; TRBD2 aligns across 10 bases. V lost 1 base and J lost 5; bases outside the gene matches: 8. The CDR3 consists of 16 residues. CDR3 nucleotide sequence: TGTGCCAGCAGTTTAGTGGGTAGCGGGAGGACCGACGAGCAGTACTTC. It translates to CASSLVGSGRTDEQYF.

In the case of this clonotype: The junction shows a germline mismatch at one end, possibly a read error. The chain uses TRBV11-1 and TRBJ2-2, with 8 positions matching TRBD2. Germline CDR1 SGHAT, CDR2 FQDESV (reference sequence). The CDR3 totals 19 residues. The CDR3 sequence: CACSVTFGLAKENTGELFF. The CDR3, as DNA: TGTGCCTGCAGCGTTACTTTTGGACTAGCTAAAGAGAACACCGGGGAGCTGTTTTTT. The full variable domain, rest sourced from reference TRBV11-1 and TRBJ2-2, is EAEVAQSPRYKITEKSQAVAFWCDPISGHATLYWYRQILGQGPELLVQFQDESVVDDSQLPKDRFSAERLKGVDSTLKIQPAELGDSAMYLCACSVTFGLAKENTGELFFGEGSRLTVL.

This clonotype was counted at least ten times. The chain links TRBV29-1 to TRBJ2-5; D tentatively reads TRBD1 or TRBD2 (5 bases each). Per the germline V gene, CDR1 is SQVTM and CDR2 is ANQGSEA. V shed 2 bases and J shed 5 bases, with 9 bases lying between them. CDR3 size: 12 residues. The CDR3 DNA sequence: TGCAGCGTTGAAACAGGCGGGGAGACCCAGTACTTC. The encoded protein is CSVETGGETQYF.

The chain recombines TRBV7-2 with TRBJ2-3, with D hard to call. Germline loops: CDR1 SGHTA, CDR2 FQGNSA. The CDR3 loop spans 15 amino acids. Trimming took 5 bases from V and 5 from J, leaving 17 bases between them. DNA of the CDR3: TGTGCCAGCAGCCCCGTCCTAGGTCCGGGAGATACGCAGTATTTT. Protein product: CASSPVLGPGDTQYF.

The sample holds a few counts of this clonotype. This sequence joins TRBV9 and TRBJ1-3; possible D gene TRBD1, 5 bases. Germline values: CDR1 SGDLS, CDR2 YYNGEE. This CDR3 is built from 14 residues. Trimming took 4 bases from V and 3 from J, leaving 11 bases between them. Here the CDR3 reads CASSQSGSGNTIYF. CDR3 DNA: TGTGCCAGCAGCCAGTCAGGGAGTGGAAACACCATATATTTT.

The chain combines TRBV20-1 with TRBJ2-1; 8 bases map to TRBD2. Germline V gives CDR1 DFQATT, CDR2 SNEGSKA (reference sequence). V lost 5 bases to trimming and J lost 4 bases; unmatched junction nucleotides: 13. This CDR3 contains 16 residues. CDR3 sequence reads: CSAPRALGGAYNEQFF. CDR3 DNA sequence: TGCAGTGCTCCTCGCGCTCTCGGGGGGGCATACAATGAGCAGTTCTTC.

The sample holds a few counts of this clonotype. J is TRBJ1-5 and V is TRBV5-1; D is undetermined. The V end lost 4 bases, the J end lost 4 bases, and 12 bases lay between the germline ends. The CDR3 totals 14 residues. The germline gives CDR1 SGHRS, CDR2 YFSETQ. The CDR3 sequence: CASSPDLGNQPQHF. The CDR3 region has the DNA TGCGCCAGCAGCCCGGACCTTGGAAATCAGCCCCAGCATTTT.

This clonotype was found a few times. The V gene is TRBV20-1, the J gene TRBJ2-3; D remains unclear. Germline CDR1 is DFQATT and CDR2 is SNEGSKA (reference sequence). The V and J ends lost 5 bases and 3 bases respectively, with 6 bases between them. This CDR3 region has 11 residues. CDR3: CSAGVTDTQYF. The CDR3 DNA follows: TGCAGTGCTGGAGTAACAGATACGCAGTATTTT.

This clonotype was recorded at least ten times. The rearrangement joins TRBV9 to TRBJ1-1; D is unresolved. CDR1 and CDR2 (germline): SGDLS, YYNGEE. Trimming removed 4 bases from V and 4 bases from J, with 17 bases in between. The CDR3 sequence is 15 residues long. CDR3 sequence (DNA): TGTGCCAGCAGCACCCACCGGGAGGAGGGCACTGAAGCTTTCTTT. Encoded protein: CASSTHREEGTEAFF.

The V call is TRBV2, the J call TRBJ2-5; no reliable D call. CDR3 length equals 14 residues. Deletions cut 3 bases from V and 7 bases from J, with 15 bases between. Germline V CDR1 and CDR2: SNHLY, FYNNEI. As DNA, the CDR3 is TGTGCCAGCAGTGACTTGTCCCTTGTGGGGACCCAGTACTTC. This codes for CASSDLSLVGTQYF.

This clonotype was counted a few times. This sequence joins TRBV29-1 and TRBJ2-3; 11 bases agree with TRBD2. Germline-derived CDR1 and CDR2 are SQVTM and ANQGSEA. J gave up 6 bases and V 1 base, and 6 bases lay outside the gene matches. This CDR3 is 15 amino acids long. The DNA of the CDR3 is TGCAGCGTTGAAGGGACTAGCGGGCTGTCGGATACGCAGTATTTT. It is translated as CSVEGTSGLSDTQYF.

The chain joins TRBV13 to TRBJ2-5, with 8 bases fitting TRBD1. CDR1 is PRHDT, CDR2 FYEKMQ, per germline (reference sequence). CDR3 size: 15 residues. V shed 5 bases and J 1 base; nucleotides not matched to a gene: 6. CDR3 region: CASSIGQGIQETQYF. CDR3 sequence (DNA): TGTGCCAGCAGCATTGGACAGGGAATCCAAGAGACCCAGTACTTC.